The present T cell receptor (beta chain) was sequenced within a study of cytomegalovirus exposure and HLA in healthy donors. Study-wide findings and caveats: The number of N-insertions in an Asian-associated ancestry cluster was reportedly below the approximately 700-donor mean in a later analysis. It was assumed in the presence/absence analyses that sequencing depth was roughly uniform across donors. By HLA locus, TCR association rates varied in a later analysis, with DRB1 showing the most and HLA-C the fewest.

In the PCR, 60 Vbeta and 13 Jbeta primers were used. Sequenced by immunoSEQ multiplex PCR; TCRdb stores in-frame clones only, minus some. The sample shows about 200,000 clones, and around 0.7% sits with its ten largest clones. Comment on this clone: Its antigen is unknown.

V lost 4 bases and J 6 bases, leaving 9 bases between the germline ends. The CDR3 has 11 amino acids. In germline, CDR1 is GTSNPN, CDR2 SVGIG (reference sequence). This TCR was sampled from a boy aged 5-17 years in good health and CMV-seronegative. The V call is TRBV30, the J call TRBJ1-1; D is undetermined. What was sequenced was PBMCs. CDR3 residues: CAWMLVSEAFF. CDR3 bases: TGTGCCTGGATGTTAGTCTCTGAAGCTTTCTTT.